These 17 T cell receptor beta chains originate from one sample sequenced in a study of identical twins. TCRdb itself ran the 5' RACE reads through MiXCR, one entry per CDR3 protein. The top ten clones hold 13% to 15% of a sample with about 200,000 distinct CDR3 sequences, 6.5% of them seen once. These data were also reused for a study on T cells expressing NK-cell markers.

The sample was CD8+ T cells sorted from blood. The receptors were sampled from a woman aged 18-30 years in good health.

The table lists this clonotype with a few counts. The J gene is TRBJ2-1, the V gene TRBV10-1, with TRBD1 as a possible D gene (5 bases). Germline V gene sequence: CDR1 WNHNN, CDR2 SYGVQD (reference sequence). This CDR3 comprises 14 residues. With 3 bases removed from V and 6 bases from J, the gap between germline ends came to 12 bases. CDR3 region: CASSEAGNSNEQFF. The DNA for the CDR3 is TGCGCCAGCAGTGAAGCAGGGAACTCCAATGAGCAGTTCTTC.

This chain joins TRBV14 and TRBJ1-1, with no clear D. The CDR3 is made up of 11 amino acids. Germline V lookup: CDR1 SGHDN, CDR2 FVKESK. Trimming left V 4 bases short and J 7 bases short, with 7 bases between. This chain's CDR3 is CASSRGNEAFF. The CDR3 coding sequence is TGTGCCAGCAGCCGAGGGAATGAAGCTTTCTTT.

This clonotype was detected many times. The CDR3 DNA is TGTGCCAGCAGCAACTACCCGACAGGGATGTCTGAAGCTTTCTTT. Translating it yields CASSNYPTGMSEAFF. This chain joins TRBV7-3 and TRBJ1-1; 7 positions match TRBD1. J lost 6 bases, V lost 5 bases, and 12 bases had no gene match. Germline assignment: CDR1 SGHTA and CDR2 FQGTGA. The length of the CDR3 is 15 residues.

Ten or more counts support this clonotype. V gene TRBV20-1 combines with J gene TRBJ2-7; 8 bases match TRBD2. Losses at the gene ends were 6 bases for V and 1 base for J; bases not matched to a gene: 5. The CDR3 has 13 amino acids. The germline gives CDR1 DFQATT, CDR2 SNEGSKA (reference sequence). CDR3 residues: CSAPTGGSYEQYF. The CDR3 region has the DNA TGCAGTGCCCCAACGGGGGGGTCCTACGAGCAGTACTTC.

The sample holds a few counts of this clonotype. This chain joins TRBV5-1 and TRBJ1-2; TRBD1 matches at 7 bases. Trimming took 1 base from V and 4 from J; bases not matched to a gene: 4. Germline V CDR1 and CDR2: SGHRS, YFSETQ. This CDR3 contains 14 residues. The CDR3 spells CASSLTGTAYGYTF. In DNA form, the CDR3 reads TGCGCCAGCAGCTTGACCGGGACAGCCTATGGCTACACCTTC.

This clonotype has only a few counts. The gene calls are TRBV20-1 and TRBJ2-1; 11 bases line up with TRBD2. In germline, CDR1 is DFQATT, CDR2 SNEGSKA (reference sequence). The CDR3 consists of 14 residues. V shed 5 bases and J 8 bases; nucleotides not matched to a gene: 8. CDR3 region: CSAALAGAFDEQFF. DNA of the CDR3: TGCAGTGCTGCACTAGCGGGAGCCTTCGATGAGCAGTTCTTC.

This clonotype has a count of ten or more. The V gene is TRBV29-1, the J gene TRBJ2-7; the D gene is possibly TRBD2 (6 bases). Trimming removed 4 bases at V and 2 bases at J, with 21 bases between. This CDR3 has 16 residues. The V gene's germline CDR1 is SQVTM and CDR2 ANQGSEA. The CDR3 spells CSVVGLSTKWAYEQYF. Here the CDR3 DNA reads TGCAGCGTTGTGGGACTCAGTACCAAATGGGCCTACGAGCAGTACTTC.

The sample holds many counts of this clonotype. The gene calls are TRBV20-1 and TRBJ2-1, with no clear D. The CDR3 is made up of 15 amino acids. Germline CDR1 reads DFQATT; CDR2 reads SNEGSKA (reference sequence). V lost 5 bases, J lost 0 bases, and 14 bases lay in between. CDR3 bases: TGCAGTGCTTCCTCTCCGGTGAGCTCCTACAATGAGCAGTTCTTC. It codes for CSASSPVSSYNEQFF.

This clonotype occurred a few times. Here the CDR3 reads CASSRNRGPFYEQYF. CDR3 sequence (DNA): TGTGCCAGCAGTCGAAACAGGGGCCCCTTCTACGAGCAGTACTTC. This sequence joins TRBV5-6 and TRBJ2-7; 7 bases are a match to TRBD1. The V segment lost 5 bases and the J segment 3 bases; nucleotides outside the gene matches: 11. The CDR3 covers 15 residues. The germline CDR1 and CDR2 sequences are SGHDT and YYEEEE. Looking up the rest from reference TRBV5-6 and TRBJ2-7 gives the full variable domain: DAGVTQSPTHLIKTRGQQVTLRCSPKSGHDTVSWYQQALGQGPQFIFQYYEEEERQRGNFPDRFSGHQFPNYSSELNVNALLLGDSALYLCASSRNRGPFYEQYFGPGTRLTVT.

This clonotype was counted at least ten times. The CDR3 is CATPTSSYNEQFF. CDR3 DNA sequence: TGTGCCACCCCAACCAGCTCCTACAATGAGCAGTTCTTC. This rearrangement joins TRBV12-3 or TRBV12-4 to TRBJ2-1; D unresolved. Trimming removed 10 bases from V and 0 bases from J, with 10 bases in between. This CDR3 is built from 13 residues.

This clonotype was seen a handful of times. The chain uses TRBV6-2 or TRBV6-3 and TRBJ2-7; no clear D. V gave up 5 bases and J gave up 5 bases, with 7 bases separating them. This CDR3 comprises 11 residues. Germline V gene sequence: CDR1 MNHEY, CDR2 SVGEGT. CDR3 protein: CASSATHEQYF. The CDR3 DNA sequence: TGTGCCAGCAGTGCTACTCACGAGCAGTACTTC.

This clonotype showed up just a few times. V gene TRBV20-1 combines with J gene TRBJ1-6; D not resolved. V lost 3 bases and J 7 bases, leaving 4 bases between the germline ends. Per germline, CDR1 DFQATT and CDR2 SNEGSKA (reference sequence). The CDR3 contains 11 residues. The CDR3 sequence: CSASENSPLHF. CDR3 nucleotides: TGCAGTGCTAGCGAGAATTCACCCCTCCACTTT.

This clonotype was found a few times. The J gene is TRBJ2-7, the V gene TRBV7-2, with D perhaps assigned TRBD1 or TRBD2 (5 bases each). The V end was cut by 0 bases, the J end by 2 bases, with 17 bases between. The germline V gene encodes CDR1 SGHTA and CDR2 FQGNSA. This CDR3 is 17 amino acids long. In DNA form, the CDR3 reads TGTGCCAGCAGCTTAGCGAGGGTTGGGGGAATCCCCTACGAGCAGTACTTC. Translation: CASSLARVGGIPYEQYF.

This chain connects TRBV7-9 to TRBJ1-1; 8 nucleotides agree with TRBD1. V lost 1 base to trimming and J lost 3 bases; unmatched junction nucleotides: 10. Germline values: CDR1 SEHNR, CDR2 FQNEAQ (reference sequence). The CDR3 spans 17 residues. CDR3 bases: TGTGCCAGCAGCTTAGGCCAGGGGGCGTTAGGCGACACTGAAGCTTTCTTT. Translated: CASSLGQGALGDTEAFF.

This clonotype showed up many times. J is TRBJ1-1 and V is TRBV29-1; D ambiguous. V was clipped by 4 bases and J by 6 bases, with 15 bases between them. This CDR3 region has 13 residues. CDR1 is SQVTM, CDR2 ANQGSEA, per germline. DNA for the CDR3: TGCAGCGTTGTGGGCGACGGGAGGCCTGAAGCTTTCTTT. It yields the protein CSVVGDGRPEAFF.

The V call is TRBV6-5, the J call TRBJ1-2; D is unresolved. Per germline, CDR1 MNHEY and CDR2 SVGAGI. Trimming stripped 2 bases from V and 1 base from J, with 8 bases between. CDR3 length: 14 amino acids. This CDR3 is CASSYTQYNYGYTF. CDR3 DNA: TGTGCCAGCAGTTACACGCAGTATAACTATGGCTACACCTTC.

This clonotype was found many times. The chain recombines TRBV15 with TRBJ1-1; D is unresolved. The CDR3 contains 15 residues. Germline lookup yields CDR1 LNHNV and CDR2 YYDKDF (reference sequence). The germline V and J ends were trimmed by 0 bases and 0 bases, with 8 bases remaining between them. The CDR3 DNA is TGTGCCACCAGCAGAGAGGCAGGATTGAACACTGAAGCTTTCTTT. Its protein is CATSREAGLNTEAFF.